The T cell receptor (beta chain) described here comes from a study of blood T cell repertoires in COVID-19. The V gene's germline CDR1 is SGHTA and CDR2 FQGTGA. V lost 2 bases, J lost 6 bases, and 0 bases stayed unmatched. This CDR3 has 14 amino acids. TCRdb keeps only in-frame clones here, not all; method: immunoSEQ multiplex PCR. The sample gives some 450,000 clones, 88% of which show up once; approximately 12% is in the top ten. The V call is TRBV7-3, the J call TRBJ2-7; TRBD2 aligns across 14 bases. The sequenced sample was peripheral blood. The receptor was derived from a woman between 45 and 65 years old with COVID-19, enrolled during active disease. The CDR3, as DNA: TGTGCCAGCAGCTTAGGACTAGCGGGAGGCGAGCAGTACTTC. It encodes CASSLGLAGGEQYF.